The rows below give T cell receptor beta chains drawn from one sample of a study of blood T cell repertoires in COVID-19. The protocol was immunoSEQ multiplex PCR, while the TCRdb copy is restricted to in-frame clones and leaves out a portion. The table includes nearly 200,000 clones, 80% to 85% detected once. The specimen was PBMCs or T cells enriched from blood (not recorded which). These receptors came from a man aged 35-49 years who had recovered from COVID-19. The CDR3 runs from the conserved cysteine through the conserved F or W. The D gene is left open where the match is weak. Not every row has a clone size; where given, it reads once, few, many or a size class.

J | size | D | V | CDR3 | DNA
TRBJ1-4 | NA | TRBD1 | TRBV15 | CATSREEGAREKLFF | TGTGCCACCAGCAGAGAAGAGGGGGCGCGCGAAAAACTGTTTTTT
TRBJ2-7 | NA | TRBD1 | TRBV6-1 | CASSERAGGIDEQYF | TGTGCCAGCAGTGAACGGGCAGGGGGCATCGACGAGCAGTACTTC
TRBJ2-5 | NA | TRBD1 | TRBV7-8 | CASSVRQGPQETQYF | TGTGCCAGCAGCGTTCGACAGGGCCCCCAAGAGACCCAGTACTTC
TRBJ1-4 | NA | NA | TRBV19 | CASSSRGGEKLFF | TGTGCCAGTAGTTCCAGGGGTGGTGAAAAACTGTTTTTT
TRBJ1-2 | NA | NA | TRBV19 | CASSIELSGDYTF | TGTGCCAGTAGTATAGAACTATCAGGGGACTACACCTTC
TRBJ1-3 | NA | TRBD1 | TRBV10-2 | CASRETGGSGNTIYF | TGCGCCAGCAGGGAGACAGGGGGCTCTGGAAACACCATATATTTT
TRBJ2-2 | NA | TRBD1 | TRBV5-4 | CASSSGTGGGDTGELFF | TGTGCCAGCAGTTCCGGGACAGGAGGAGGGGACACCGGGGAGCTGTTTTTT
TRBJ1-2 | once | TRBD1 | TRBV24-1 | CATSGTGTGSYGYTF | TGTGCCACCAGTGGAACCGGGACAGGGTCCTATGGCTACACCTTC
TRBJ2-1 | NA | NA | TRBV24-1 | CATSDPTGYNEQFF | TGTGCCACCAGTGATCCCACAGGGTACAATGAGCAGTTCTTC
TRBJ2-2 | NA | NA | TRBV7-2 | CASSPLPELFF | TGTGCCAGCAGCCCCCTACCCGAGCTGTTTTTT
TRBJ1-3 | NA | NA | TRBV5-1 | CASSLAGRSAGNTIYF | TGCGCCAGCAGCTTGGCCGGCAGGTCTGCTGGAAACACCATATATTTT
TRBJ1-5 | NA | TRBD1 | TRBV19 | CASSYGQATLSNQPQHF | TGTGCCAGTAGCTACGGACAGGCAACACTGAGCAATCAGCCCCAGCATTTT
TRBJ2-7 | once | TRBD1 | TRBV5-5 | CASSHTVWDRGAYEQYF | TGTGCCAGCAGTCATACTGTTTGGGACAGGGGAGCCTACGAGCAGTACTTC
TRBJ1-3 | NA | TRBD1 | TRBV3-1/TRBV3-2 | CASRTGVNSGNTIYF | TGTGCCAGCAGAACAGGGGTAAACTCTGGAAACACCATATATTTT
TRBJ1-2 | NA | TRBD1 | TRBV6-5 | CASTPGTGVAEGYTF | TGTGCCAGCACCCCCGGGACAGGGGTTGCAGAAGGCTACACCTTC
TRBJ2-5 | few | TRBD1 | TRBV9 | CASSVDRGASETQYF | TGTGCCAGCAGCGTAGACAGGGGAGCATCGGAGACCCAGTACTTC
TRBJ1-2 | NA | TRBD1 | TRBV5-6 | CASSSVDPDRGGGYTF | TGTGCCAGCAGCTCCGTCGACCCGGACAGGGGAGGAGGCTACACCTTC
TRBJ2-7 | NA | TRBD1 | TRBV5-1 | CASSPQTGGLGEQYF | TGCGCCAGCAGCCCCCAGACAGGGGGCCTTGGGGAGCAGTACTTC
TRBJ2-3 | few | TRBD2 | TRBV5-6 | CASSQRKGLAGDSTDTQYF | TGTGCCAGCAGCCAACGGAAGGGACTAGCGGGGGACAGCACAGATACGCAGTATTTT
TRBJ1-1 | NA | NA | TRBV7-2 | CASSYPGVTEAFF | TGTGCCAGCAGTTACCCGGGGGTTACTGAAGCTTTCTTT